This TCR beta chain was found in a study of blood T cell repertoires in COVID-19. Study at large: Italy, Spain and the United States were the sources of the convalescent and acute COVID-19 samples. Sources were T cells, B-cell-depleted T cells, or PBMCs; the material itself was cDNA or gDNA.

Here immunoSEQ multiplex PCR was the method, and the copy in TCRdb shows in-frame clones only, minus some. The table records 440,000 or so clones, around 91% of them present only once. The CDR3 sequence is 14 residues long. The V gene lost 3 bases and the J gene lost 4 bases, with 13 bases spanning the gap. Germline CDR1 is SGHNT and CDR2 is YENEEA. This TCR was recovered from a woman aged 40 to 50 with COVID-19, enrolled during active disease. Specimen: peripheral blood. The chain carries TRBV11-3 and TRBJ2-7; a weak D match, TRBD1 (7 bases). CDR3 protein: CASSFRGTDYEQYF. In DNA, the CDR3 is TGTGCCAGCAGCTTTCGCGGGACAGATTACGAGCAGTACTTC.